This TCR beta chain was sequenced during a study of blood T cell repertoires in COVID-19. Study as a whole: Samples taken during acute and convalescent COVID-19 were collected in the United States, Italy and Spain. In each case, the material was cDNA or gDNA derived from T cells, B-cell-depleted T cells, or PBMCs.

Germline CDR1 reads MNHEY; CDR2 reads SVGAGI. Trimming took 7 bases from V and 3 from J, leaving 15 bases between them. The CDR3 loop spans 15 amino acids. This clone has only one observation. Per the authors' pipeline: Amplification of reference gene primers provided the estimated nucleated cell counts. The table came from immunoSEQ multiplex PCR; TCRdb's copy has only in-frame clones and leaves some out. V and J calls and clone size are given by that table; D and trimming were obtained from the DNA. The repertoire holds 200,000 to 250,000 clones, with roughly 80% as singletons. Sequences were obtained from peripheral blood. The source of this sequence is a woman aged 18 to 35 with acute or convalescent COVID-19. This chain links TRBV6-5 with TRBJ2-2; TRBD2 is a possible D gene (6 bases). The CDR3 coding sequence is TGTGCCAGCAAGGTCGGGAGACTGGACACCGGGGAGCTGTTTTTT. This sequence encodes CASKVGRLDTGELFF.